These 8 T cell receptor beta chains share one sample of origin, sequenced in a study of blood T cell repertoires in COVID-19. Profiling relied on immunoSEQ multiplex PCR, and the TCRdb table lists in-frame clones only, not all of them. The sample yields 120,000 or so clones, 88% seen once. The source material was peripheral blood. These receptors all come from a human donor in a cohort sampled during active COVID-19.

The rearrangement joins TRBV3-1 (or the pseudogene TRBV3-2) to TRBJ2-3; TRBD2 aligns across 9 bases. CDR3 size: 16 residues. The ends lost 4 bases at V and 2 bases at J; junction bases unmatched: 7. Per germline, CDR1 LGHDT and CDR2 YNNKEL (reference sequence). CDR3 sequence (DNA): TGTGCCAGCAGCCCAGTAGCGGGAGCCGCCACAGATACGCAGTATTTT. Protein: CASSPVAGAATDTQYF.

The chain recombines TRBV7-9 with TRBJ1-2, with 7 positions matching TRBD1. The CDR3 runs 16 residues. The germline CDR1 and CDR2 sequences are SEHNR and FQNEAQ (reference sequence). The V and J ends lost 3 bases and 5 bases, in that order; junction bases with no gene match: 12. CDR3 bases: TGTGCCAGCAGCTTTGGGGGTGCGGGACAGCTTTATGGCTACACCTTC. Its protein product is CASSFGGAGQLYGYTF.

The chain combines TRBV2 with TRBJ2-7; D possibly corresponds to TRBD1 (6 bases). V was pared by 3 bases and J by 1 base, with 13 bases between. Germline CDR1 SNHLY, CDR2 FYNNEI. The CDR3 is 15 amino acids. The CDR3 DNA follows: TGTGCCAGCAGTGAGGGGGCAGCATTATCCTACGAGCAGTACTTC. Residues: CASSEGAALSYEQYF.

The chain is built from TRBV28 and TRBJ1-5; possible D gene TRBD1, 6 bases. CDR1 MDHEN and CDR2 SYDVKM come from the germline V gene. CDR3 size: 15 residues. Trimming took off 2 bases at V and 7 bases at J, with 15 bases between the two ends. The CDR3 DNA reads TGTGCCAGCAGTTTAATTAGGGGGGGCGGACAGCCCCAGCATTTT. This gives the protein CASSLIRGGGQPQHF. Based on the CDR3 plus reference TRBV28 and TRBJ1-5, the full variable domain is DVKVTQSSRYLVKRTGEKVFLECVQDMDHENMFWYRQDPGLGLRLIYFSYDVKMKEKGDIPEGYSVSREKKERFSLILESASTNQTSMYLCASSLIRGGGQPQHFGDGTRLSIL.

The V and J genes are TRBV19 and TRBJ1-5; 7 nucleotides match TRBD1. The trim removed 4 bases at V and 2 bases at J, leaving 2 bases unmatched. CDR3 length: 14 amino acids. From germline, CDR1 is LNHDA and CDR2 SQIVND (reference sequence). CDR3 sequence (DNA): TGTGCCAGTAGTACTGACAGGGGCAATCAGCCCCAGCATTTT. It yields the protein CASSTDRGNQPQHF.

About this clone: Other DNA sequences in this specimen translate into the identical CDR3. The chain is built from TRBV7-7 and TRBJ2-1, with 10 bases aligning to TRBD2. V shed 5 bases and J 3 bases; nucleotides not matched to a gene: 7. The CDR3 sequence is 16 residues long. Germline V gives CDR1 SSHAT, CDR2 FNYEAQ (reference sequence). The CDR3 protein is CASSPSGTSVYNEQFF. Here the CDR3 DNA reads TGTGCCAGCAGCCCCTCCGGGACTAGCGTCTACAATGAGCAGTTCTTC.

This chain links TRBV9 with TRBJ2-3, with 12 bases that match TRBD2. The CDR3 runs to 17 residues. Germline lookup yields CDR1 SGDLS and CDR2 YYNGEE. After removal of 0 bases from V and 0 bases from J, the junction contained 2 bases not matched to a gene. Here the CDR3 DNA reads TGTGCCAGCAGCGTAGCGACTAGCGGGGGAAGCACAGATACGCAGTATTTT. Amino acid sequence: CASSVATSGGSTDTQYF.

The V call is TRBV3-1 (or the pseudogene TRBV3-2), the J call TRBJ2-3; 12 bases match TRBD2. In germline, CDR1 is LGHDT, CDR2 YNNKEL (reference sequence). V was clipped by 6 bases and J by 5 bases; unmatched bases: 3. The CDR3 spans 14 residues. DNA of the CDR3: TGTGCCAGCAGTTTGACTAGCGGGGGAGATACGCAGTATTTT. Translated, it gives CASSLTSGGDTQYF.